Below are 26 T cell receptor beta chains sequenced from a single sample in a study of T cells in Graves' hyperthyroidism and ophthalmopathy. Amplification of TCR beta CDR3 regions was performed using RNA transcripts as template. Using the HTBI primer set, a first-round RT-PCR was run on the TCR CDR3. TCRdb reprocessed the multiplex PCR reads with MiXCR, giving one entry per CDR3 protein. This sample has about 570,000 distinct CDR3 sequences, with approximately 14% found just once. Sequencing was done on a sample of blood. The receptors derive from a woman aged 40 to 50 with Graves' hyperthyroidism.

The chain has TRBV20-1 and TRBJ2-5; D ambiguous. With 6 bases removed from V and 5 bases from J, the gap between germline ends came to 19 bases. The CDR3 is made up of 14 amino acids. Per the germline V gene, CDR1 is DFQATT and CDR2 is SNEGSKA (reference sequence). The CDR3 region is CSAPPLGMEETQYF. CDR3 sequence (DNA): TGCAGTGCCCCACCTTTGGGCATGGAGGAGACCCAGTACTTC.

This clonotype was counted at least ten times. The J gene is TRBJ2-1, the V gene TRBV2; D is ambiguous. The CDR3 runs to 15 residues. Per germline, CDR1 SNHLY and CDR2 FYNNEI. The V gene lost 3 bases and the J gene lost 0 bases, with 9 bases spanning the gap. The CDR3 DNA reads TGTGCCAGCAGTGAGTCGAGTAGCTCCTACAATGAGCAGTTCTTC. This codes for CASSESSSSYNEQFF. Based on the CDR3 plus reference TRBV2 and TRBJ2-1, the full variable domain is EPEVTQTPSHQVTQMGQEVILRCVPISNHLYFYWYRQILGQKVEFLVSFYNNEISEKSEIFDDQFSVERPDGSNFTLKIRSTKLEDSAMYFCASSESSSSYNEQFFGPGTRLTVL.

The chain combines TRBV6-1 with TRBJ1-1, with D tentatively TRBD1 (6 bases). V lost 2 bases, J lost 4 bases, and 20 bases lay in between. The CDR3 sequence is 17 residues long. Germline V gene sequence: CDR1 MNHNS, CDR2 SASEGT. In nucleotides, the CDR3 is TGTGCCAGCAGTGAAAAGAGGAAGGGGGGCGGGAGCACTGAAGCTTTCTTT. This translates into CASSEKRKGGGSTEAFF.

This chain connects TRBV10-3 to TRBJ1-5; unclear D gene. The CDR3 length is 13 residues. CDR1 and CDR2 (germline): ENHRY, SYGVKD. Trimming cost V 2 bases and J 8 bases, with 10 bases left between them. This chain's CDR3 is CAISETSDKPQHF. As DNA, the CDR3 is TGTGCCATCAGTGAGACCTCGGATAAGCCCCAGCATTTT.

This clonotype appeared a few times. The gene calls are TRBV11-1 and TRBJ2-1; a possible D gene is TRBD2 (5 bases). Germline V gene lookup returns CDR1 SGHAT and CDR2 FQDESV (reference sequence). The CDR3 extends over 14 amino acids. V shed 0 bases and J shed 8 bases, with 11 bases lying between them. The CDR3 sequence is CASSLAVEADEQFF. The DNA for the CDR3 is TGTGCCAGCAGCTTAGCGGTGGAAGCGGATGAGCAGTTCTTC.

This clonotype appeared a few times. V gene TRBV12-3 or TRBV12-4 combines with J gene TRBJ2-2, with 8 nucleotides matching TRBD1. The CDR3 loop spans 17 amino acids. V dropped 4 bases and J dropped 7; count of bases not matched to a gene: 14. CDR3 loop: CASSSLEAGGAFGELFF. CDR3 bases: TGTGCCAGCAGTTCTCTGGAGGCAGGGGGCGCTTTCGGGGAGCTGTTTTTT.

This chain uses TRBV20-1 with TRBJ1-3; D unclear. Trimming removed 6 bases from V and 0 bases from J, with 6 bases in between. The CDR3 covers 12 residues. Germline CDR1 is DFQATT and CDR2 is SNEGSKA (reference sequence). CDR3 in DNA: TGCAGTGCCCCGGCCTCTGGAAACACCATATATTTT. Residues: CSAPASGNTIYF.

This clonotype was seen ten or more times. This rearrangement joins TRBV27 to TRBJ2-1; perhaps TRBD1 as D (6 bases). Germline CDR1 is MNHEY and CDR2 is SMNVEV (reference sequence). The V gene lost 6 bases and the J gene lost 7 bases, with 13 bases spanning the gap. CDR3 length: 13 residues. CDR3 DNA sequence: TGTGCCAGCAGGGAGCAGGGGAGAAATGAGCAGTTCTTC. This translates into CASREQGRNEQFF.

The table lists this clonotype with a few counts. The CDR3 DNA follows: TGCAGTGCTAGAGATGCCGGGACAGGGATGAACACTGAAGCTTTCTTT. This translates into CSARDAGTGMNTEAFF. J is TRBJ1-1 and V is TRBV20-1; 9 nucleotides match TRBD1. Germline assignment: CDR1 DFQATT and CDR2 SNEGSKA (reference sequence). The junction had 5 bases not matched to a gene; V was cut back by 0 bases and J by 0 bases. The CDR3 loop spans 16 amino acids.

This clonotype was counted many times. The rearrangement links TRBV28 to TRBJ2-7, with D possibly TRBD1 on 5 matching bases. Germline CDR1 is MDHEN and CDR2 is SYDVKM. The CDR3 is 15 residues long. Trimming pared 4 bases from V and 5 bases from J, leaving 18 bases between. The DNA of the CDR3 is TGTGCCAGCAGTTCCCCTCGTGCAGGGTTGGACGAGCAGTACTTC. This sequence encodes CASSSPRAGLDEQYF.

This clonotype has ten or more counts. Germline and junction disagree at one end, which may indicate a read error. The rearrangement uses TRBV7-7 and TRBJ2-7; no clear D gene. The CDR3 runs to 13 residues. Per germline, CDR1 SSHAT and CDR2 FNYEAQ (reference sequence). The CDR3 spells CASSLDLAYEQYF. The CDR3 DNA reads TGTGCTAGCAGCTTAGACTTGGCCTACGAGCAGTACTTC.

The chain employs TRBV30 and TRBJ2-7, with D possibly being TRBD1 (7 bases). CDR1 and CDR2 from the germline V gene are GTSNPN and SVGIG (reference sequence). V was pared by 3 bases and J by 2 bases, with 17 bases between. The CDR3 spans 15 residues. CDR3 amino acids: CAWRVRGRGTYEQYF. The DNA of the CDR3 is TGTGCCTGGAGGGTAAGGGGGCGCGGGACCTACGAGCAGTACTTC.

Only one count was recorded for this clonotype. The CDR3 spells CASSVGTSNNEQFF. In DNA, the CDR3 is TGTGCCAGCAGCGTCGGGACTTCCAACAATGAGCAGTTCTTC. V and J are TRBV9 and TRBJ2-1; D might be TRBD2 (6 bases). Between the trimmed V and J ends, which lost 2 bases and 5 bases, there was a span of 11 bases. The CDR3 loop spans 14 amino acids. Looked up from germline, CDR1 is SGDLS and CDR2 is YYNGEE. Using reference TRBV9 and TRBJ2-1 for the parts outside the CDR3, the full variable domain is DSGVTQTPKHLITATGQRVTLRCSPRSGDLSVYWYQQSLDQGLQFLIQYYNGEERAKGNILERFSAQQFPDLHSELNLSSLELGDSALYFCASSVGTSNNEQFFGPGTRLTVL.

This clonotype came up a few times. The chain employs TRBV7-6 and TRBJ2-1, with 7 bases matching TRBD1. J gave up 7 bases and V 3 bases, and 9 bases lay outside the gene matches. CDR3 length: 15 residues. Germline CDR1 SGHVS, CDR2 FNYEAQ. As DNA, the CDR3 is TGTGCCAGCAGCTTGTTTACAGGGGTATTGAATGAGCAGTTCTTC. Protein product: CASSLFTGVLNEQFF.

This clonotype has a handful of counts. This sequence joins TRBV15 and TRBJ1-4; D is unclear. Trimming took 2 bases from V and 0 from J, leaving 10 bases between them. The CDR3 has 16 amino acids. Germline loops: CDR1 LNHNV, CDR2 YYDKDF (reference sequence). The CDR3 reads CATSRLTEATNEKLFF. As DNA, the CDR3 is TGTGCCACCAGCAGACTGACCGAAGCAACTAATGAAAAACTGTTTTTT.

This clonotype came up many times. The chain is built from TRBV7-2 and TRBJ1-5; weak D call: TRBD1 (6 bases). The V and J ends lost 0 bases and 3 bases respectively, with 9 bases between them. CDR1 and CDR2 from the germline V gene are SGHTA and FQGNSA. The CDR3 length is 15 residues. The CDR3 DNA sequence: TGTGCCAGCAGCTTAGCCACAGGGAACAATCAGCCCCAGCATTTT. Translation: CASSLATGNNQPQHF.

This clonotype was seen only a few times. The V call is TRBV19, the J call TRBJ2-5, with D unclear. The CDR3 spans 13 residues. Germline values: CDR1 LNHDA, CDR2 SQIVND (reference sequence). V was trimmed by 4 bases and J by 8 bases, leaving 14 bases between them. The CDR3 nucleotides read TGTGCCAGTAGTAGTTCTTCGGACCGTACCCAGTACTTC. It specifies CASSSSSDRTQYF.

In its sample, this clonotype was seen many times. The chain recombines TRBV20-1 with TRBJ1-5; 8 bases align to TRBD1. In germline, CDR1 is DFQATT, CDR2 SNEGSKA (reference sequence). The CDR3 covers 15 residues. V shed 0 bases and J 2 bases; nucleotides not matched to a gene: 3. Written as DNA, the CDR3 is TGCAGTGCTAGAGATCAGACAGGGGGCAATCAGCCCCAGCATTTT. It encodes CSARDQTGGNQPQHF.

At least ten counts were recorded for this clonotype. The chain carries TRBV5-1 and TRBJ2-3, with 9 bases lining up with TRBD2. CDR1 and CDR2 (germline): SGHRS, YFSETQ. V was clipped by 2 bases and J by 5 bases; unmatched bases: 6. The CDR3 has 15 residues. CDR3 sequence (DNA): TGCGCCAGCAGCTTAGGTAGCGGGAGTGGAGATACGCAGTATTTT. Its translation is CASSLGSGSGDTQYF. Full variable domain (outside the CDR3, taken from reference TRBV5-1 and TRBJ2-3): KAGVTQTPRYLIKTRGQQVTLSCSPISGHRSVSWYQQTPGQGLQFLFEYFSETQRNKGNFPGRFSGRQFSNSRSEMNVSTLELGDSALYLCASSLGSGSGDTQYFGPGTRLTVL.

This clonotype was seen many times. This chain connects TRBV5-1 to TRBJ1-1; D remains unclear. CDR1 and CDR2 from the germline V gene are SGHRS and YFSETQ. The CDR3 loop spans 13 amino acids. Trimming removed 2 bases at V and 2 bases at J, with 7 bases between. CDR3 DNA: TGCGCCAGCAGCTTCCAGAGTAACACTGAAGCTTTCTTT. Translating gives CASSFQSNTEAFF.

This clonotype has ten or more counts. The CDR3 region is CASSPPGFGGDTDTQYF. CDR3 bases: TGTGCCAGCAGTCCCCCGGGGTTCGGAGGGGACACAGATACGCAGTATTTT. V and J are TRBV12-3 or TRBV12-4 and TRBJ2-3; D perhaps matches TRBD2 (6 bases). V was trimmed by 5 bases and J by 2 bases, leaving 20 bases between them. The CDR3 has 17 amino acids.

This clonotype showed up just a few times. No conserved phenylalanine or tryptophan ends this CDR3, so it is likely a read error. The chain recombines TRBV7-3 with TRBJ2-5; 10 nucleotides align to TRBD2. J gave up 5 bases and V 2 bases, and 5 bases lay outside the gene matches. The CDR3 is 15 amino acids. CDR1 is SGHTA and CDR2 is FQGTGA in the germline V gene. The CDR3 DNA follows: TGTGCCAGCAGCTTAGGGGCTAGCGGGAGTGAGACCCAGTACCTC. It translates to CASSLGASGSETQYL.

This clonotype was seen only a few times. CDR3 residues: CASSLSGPNTEAFF. The CDR3 bases are TGTGCCAGCAGTTTATCAGGACCGAACACTGAAGCTTTCTTT. V is TRBV27 and J is TRBJ1-1, with D hard to call. Trimming left V 0 bases short and J 1 base short, with 6 bases between. Germline CDR1 is MNHEY and CDR2 is SMNVEV (reference sequence). CDR3 length: 14 residues.

The chain uses TRBV5-1 and TRBJ2-7, with a weak D call TRBD2 (6 bases). The CDR3 length is 15 residues. V lost 4 bases and J 0 bases, leaving 14 bases between the germline ends. Per germline, CDR1 SGHRS and CDR2 YFSETQ. CDR3 coding DNA: TGCGCCAGCAGCGTTGGAGGGGCTCGCTCCTACGAGCAGTACTTC. Translating gives CASSVGGARSYEQYF.

This clonotype was observed many times. The J gene is TRBJ1-1, the V gene TRBV18, with D uncertain. V lost 3 bases to trimming and J lost 5 bases, with 13 bases between them. CDR3 size: 14 residues. Germline V gene sequence: CDR1 KGHSH, CDR2 LQKENI. CDR3 in DNA: TGTGCCAGCTCACCTAGTACGGGGTCGACTGAAGCTTTCTTT. Protein: CASSPSTGSTEAFF.

This clonotype appeared many times. V is TRBV12-3 or TRBV12-4 and J is TRBJ2-3, with D maybe TRBD1 (5 bases). This CDR3 comprises 14 residues. Trimming removed 0 bases from V and 2 bases from J, with 6 bases in between. The CDR3 bases are TGTGCCAGCAGTTTAGCGGACACCACAGATACGCAGTATTTT. Amino acids: CASSLADTTDTQYF.